Below are 10 T cell receptor beta chains sequenced from a single sample in a study of tumor-infiltrating lymphocytes in primary liver carcinoma. Total RNA amounting to approximately 460 ng was the source from which TCR beta cDNA was made with a constant-region primer. Three nested multiplex PCR rounds, a slightly modified ARM-PCR, produced the libraries for TCR beta. The study ran its first two PCR rounds for roughly 10 cycles each, using TRBV1-TRBV30 forward primers and a C-beta reverse primer. MiXCR, applied by TCRdb to the multiplex PCR reads, yields one record per CDR3 protein. The sample holds some 180,000 distinct CDR3 sequences, over 80% seen once. RNA and DNA were co-extracted from roughly 20-30 mg of unsorted bulk tissue. The sample comprised tumor tissue from primary liver carcinoma. These receptors all stem from a man in his forties with primary liver carcinoma and hepatitis B virus infection.

V is TRBV29-1 and J is TRBJ2-1, with D unclear. The CDR3 contains 12 residues. Germline V gene lookup returns CDR1 SQVTM and CDR2 ANQGSEA. V shed 4 bases and J shed 4 bases, with 8 bases lying between them. This chain's CDR3 is CSVVEAYNEQFF. CDR3 bases: TGCAGCGTTGTAGAGGCATACAATGAGCAGTTCTTC.

Comments on this clonotype: A clone one base away is much larger, so this may be a read error. The chain links TRBV6-5 to TRBJ2-7, with a tentative D call TRBD1 (5 bases). Germline V gives CDR1 MNHEY, CDR2 SVGAGI. The CDR3 contains 13 residues. DNA for the CDR3: TGTACCAGCAAGAAAGGGGTGTTGAACGAGCAGTACTTC. Translation gives CTSKKGVLNEQYF.

This clonotype showed up just a few times. The chain links TRBV6-1 to TRBJ1-2; the match to TRBD1 covers 7 bases. CDR1 and CDR2 (germline): MNHNS, SASEGT. The V segment lost 9 bases and the J segment 4 bases; nucleotides outside the gene matches: 11. The CDR3 spans 14 residues. The CDR3 DNA reads as TGTGCCAGTACTTCCAGGACAGGTTTCTATGGCTACACCTTC. It yields the protein CASTSRTGFYGYTF.

This clonotype was seen only a few times. Its ends do not fully match the called genes, so a read error is possible. The V gene is TRBV5-1, the J gene TRBJ2-2, with a weak D call TRBD2 (5 bases). CDR3 length equals 16 residues. Germline V gene sequence: CDR1 SGHRS, CDR2 YFSETQ. CDR3 bases: TGCGCCAGCAGCTTGGTAGTGGGAGTTGACACCGGGGAGCTGCTTTTT. This codes for CASSLVVGVDTGELLF.

A remark on this clonotype: One junction end does not reproduce the germline sequence, and a read error may be involved. V usage is TRBV29-1 and J usage is TRBJ2-3, with a tentative D call TRBD2 (7 bases). This CDR3 contains 13 residues. The V gene's germline CDR1 is SQVTM and CDR2 ANQGSEA. The CDR3 nucleotides read TGTAGTGTCCGGACGGGGGGCGGATATACGCAGTATTTT. Translating gives CSVRTGGGYTQYF.

In the case of this clonotype: A read error is likely, as this CDR3 ends without the conserved phenylalanine or tryptophan. The chain joins TRBV12-3 or TRBV12-4 to TRBJ2-2, with D tentatively TRBD1 or TRBD2 (5 bases each). This CDR3 comprises 16 residues. CDR3 nucleotides: TGTGCCAGTAGTTTAAAAGGGACGGGGAACACCGGGGAGCTGTTTTAT. Translated, it gives CASSLKGTGNTGELFY.

Comment on this clonotype: The conserved closing phenylalanine or tryptophan is absent in this CDR3, likely reflecting a read error. The V gene is TRBV25-1, the J gene TRBJ2-4; 8 bases map to TRBD2. There are 14 residues in the CDR3. Looked up from germline, CDR1 is MGHDK and CDR2 is SYGVNS. The CDR3 reads CASSETSAKNIQYL. In nucleotides, the CDR3 is TGTGCCAGCAGTGAGACTAGCGCCAAAAATATTCAGTACCTC.

V gene TRBV11-2 combines with J gene TRBJ2-3; no clear D. This CDR3 has 15 residues. Per germline, CDR1 SGHAT and CDR2 FQNNGV. With 5 bases removed from V and 14 bases from J, the gap between germline ends came to 26 bases. The CDR3: CASSDSRRFTDTRYF. The CDR3 bases are TGTGCCAGCAGCGATAGCAGGAGATTTACAGATACACGGTATTTT.

For this clonotype: This may be a read error: a much more frequent sequence differs by one nucleotide. The chain combines TRBV6-2 or TRBV6-3 with TRBJ2-7; 7 bases are a match to TRBD1. The CDR3 runs 14 residues. V was clipped by 4 bases and J by 5 bases; unmatched bases: 8. Germline V gene data show CDR1 as MNHEY and CDR2 as SVGEGT. CDR3 sequence reads: CASSSPTGTNEQYF. The CDR3 DNA reads TGTGCCAGCAGTTCCCCGACAGGGACCAACGAGCAGTACTTC.

V usage is TRBV20-1 and J usage is TRBJ2-5; D is possibly TRBD1 or TRBD2 (7 bases each). The CDR3 is made up of 15 amino acids. Between the trimmed V and J ends, which lost 5 bases and 5 bases, there was a span of 21 bases. Germline V gives CDR1 DFQATT, CDR2 SNEGSKA (reference sequence). For the CDR3, the DNA is TGCAGTGCTGGGGGGGACAGCGGAACTTTGGAGACCCAGTACTTC. It encodes CSAGGDSGTLETQYF.